The clone carrying this T cell receptor beta chain has just a few counts. Its target is unknown. Using RNA transcripts as the source, TCR beta CDR3 regions were amplified. The HTBI set primed first-round TCR CDR3 RT-PCR. TCRdb ran MiXCR on the multiplex PCR reads and lists one entry per CDR3 protein. The sample shows fewer than 350,000 distinct CDR3 sequences, roughly 15% of them seen only once. The germline CDR1 and CDR2 sequences are DFQATT and SNEGSKA (reference sequence). V was trimmed by 4 bases and J by 4 bases, leaving 10 bases between them. The CDR3 contains 12 residues. This specimen belongs to a study of T cells in Graves' hyperthyroidism and ophthalmopathy. General study findings and limits: Most clonotypes that expanded in the thyroid above 0.001 also showed up in blood.

On the basis of clinical symptoms, serum thyroxine and TRAb, thyroid ultrasound and orbital computed tomography, diagnoses were made. The blood sample dates from first hyperthyroidism diagnosis, preceding any ophthalmopathy symptoms. Using more than 8 ml of fresh peripheral blood, PBMCs were prepared. The rearrangement links TRBV20-1 to TRBJ1-1; D possibly corresponds to TRBD1 (5 bases). The sequence came from a woman aged 50 to 60 with Graves' hyperthyroidism that later progressed to Graves' ophthalmopathy. Sequencing was carried out using blood. The CDR3 is CSAKQGATEAFF. In DNA, the CDR3 is TGCAGTGCTAAGCAGGGTGCCACTGAAGCTTTCTTT.